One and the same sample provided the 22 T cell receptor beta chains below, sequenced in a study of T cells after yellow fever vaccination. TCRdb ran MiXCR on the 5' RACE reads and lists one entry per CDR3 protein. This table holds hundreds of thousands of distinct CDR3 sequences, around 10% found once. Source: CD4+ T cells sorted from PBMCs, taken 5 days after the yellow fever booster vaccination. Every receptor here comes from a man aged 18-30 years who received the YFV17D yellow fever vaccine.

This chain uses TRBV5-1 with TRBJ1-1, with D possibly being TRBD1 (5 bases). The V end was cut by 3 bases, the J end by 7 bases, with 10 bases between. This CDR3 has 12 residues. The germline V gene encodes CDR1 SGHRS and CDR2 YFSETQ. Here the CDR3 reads CASSSRGIEAFF. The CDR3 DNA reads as TGCGCCAGCAGCTCCCGGGGGATTGAAGCTTTCTTT.

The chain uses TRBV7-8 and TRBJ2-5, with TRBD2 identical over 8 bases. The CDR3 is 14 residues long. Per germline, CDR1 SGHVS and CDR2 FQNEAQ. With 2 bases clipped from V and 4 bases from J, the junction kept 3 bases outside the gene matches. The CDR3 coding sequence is TGTGCCAGCAGCTTAATCCTAGCGGGAGAGACCCAGTACTTC. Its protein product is CASSLILAGETQYF.

DNA of the CDR3: TGTGCCAGCAGCCTCAGTTCCGAGCAGTACTTC. It translates to CASSLSSEQYF. This chain connects TRBV7-8 to TRBJ2-7; D gene ambiguous. Trimming removed 5 bases at V and 6 bases at J, with 8 bases between. The CDR3 spans 11 residues. Germline V gene lookup returns CDR1 SGHVS and CDR2 FQNEAQ.

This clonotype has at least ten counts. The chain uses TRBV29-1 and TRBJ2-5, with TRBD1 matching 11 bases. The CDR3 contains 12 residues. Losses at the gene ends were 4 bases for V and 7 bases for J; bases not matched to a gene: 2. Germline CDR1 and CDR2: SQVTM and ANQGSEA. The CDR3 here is CSVGGTGGTQYF. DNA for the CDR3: TGCAGCGTTGGAGGGACAGGGGGGACCCAGTACTTC.

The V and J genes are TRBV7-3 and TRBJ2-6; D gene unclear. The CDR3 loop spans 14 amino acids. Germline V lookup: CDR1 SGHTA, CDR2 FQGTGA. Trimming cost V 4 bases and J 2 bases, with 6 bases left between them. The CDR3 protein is CASSYDTGANVLTF. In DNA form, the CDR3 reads TGTGCCAGCAGCTATGATACTGGGGCCAACGTCCTGACTTTC.

CDR3 region: CASSFGRTTDTQYF. As DNA, the CDR3 is TGTGCCAGCAGCTTCGGACGAACCACAGATACGCAGTATTTT. J is TRBJ2-3 and V is TRBV7-3; no clear D gene. This CDR3 region has 14 residues. CDR1 and CDR2 from the germline V gene are SGHTA and FQGTGA. V gave up 3 bases and J gave up 2 bases, with 9 bases separating them.

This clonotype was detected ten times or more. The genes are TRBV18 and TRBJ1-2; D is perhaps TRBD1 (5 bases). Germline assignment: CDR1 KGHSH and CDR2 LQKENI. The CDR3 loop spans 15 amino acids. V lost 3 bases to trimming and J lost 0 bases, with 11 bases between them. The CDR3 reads CASSPMQGANYGYTF. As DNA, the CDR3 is TGTGCCAGCTCACCGATGCAGGGAGCTAACTATGGCTACACCTTC. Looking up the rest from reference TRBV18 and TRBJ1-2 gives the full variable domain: NAGVMQNPRHLVRRRGQEARLRCSPMKGHSHVYWYRQLPEEGLKFMVYLQKENIIDESGMPKERFSAEFPKEGPSILRIQQVVRGDSAAYFCASSPMQGANYGYTFGSGTRLTVV.

This CDR3 is CASSFGEGWNTGELFF. DNA for the CDR3: TGTGCCAGCAGCTTCGGAGAGGGATGGAACACCGGGGAGCTGTTTTTT. J is TRBJ2-2 and V is TRBV5-6; D is possibly TRBD2 (5 bases). CDR3 length equals 16 residues. V lost 2 bases and J 1 base, leaving 12 bases between the germline ends. Germline V gene sequence: CDR1 SGHDT, CDR2 YYEEEE. The variable domain in full, with the rest retrieved from reference TRBV5-6 and TRBJ2-2, is DAGVTQSPTHLIKTRGQQVTLRCSPKSGHDTVSWYQQALGQGPQFIFQYYEEEERQRGNFPDRFSGHQFPNYSSELNVNALLLGDSALYLCASSFGEGWNTGELFFGEGSRLTVL.

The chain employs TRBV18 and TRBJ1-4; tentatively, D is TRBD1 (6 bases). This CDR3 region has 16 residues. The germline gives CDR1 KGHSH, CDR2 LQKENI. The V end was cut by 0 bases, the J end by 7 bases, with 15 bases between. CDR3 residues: CASSPPRGEGGEKLFF. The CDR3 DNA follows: TGTGCCAGCTCACCACCCAGGGGTGAGGGTGGTGAAAAACTGTTTTTT.

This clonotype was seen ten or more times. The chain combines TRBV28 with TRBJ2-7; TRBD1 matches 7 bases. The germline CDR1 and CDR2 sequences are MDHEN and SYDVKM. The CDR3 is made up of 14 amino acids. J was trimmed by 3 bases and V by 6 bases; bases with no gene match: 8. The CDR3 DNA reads TGTGCCAGCAGATCCGGACAGGCCCTCTACGAGCAGTACTTC. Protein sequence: CASRSGQALYEQYF.

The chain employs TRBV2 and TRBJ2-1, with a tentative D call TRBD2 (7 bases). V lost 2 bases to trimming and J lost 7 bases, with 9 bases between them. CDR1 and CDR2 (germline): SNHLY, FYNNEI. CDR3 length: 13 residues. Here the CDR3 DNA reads TGTGCCAGCAGTGAAAGGGGGGGAAATGAGCAGTTCTTC. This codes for CASSERGGNEQFF.

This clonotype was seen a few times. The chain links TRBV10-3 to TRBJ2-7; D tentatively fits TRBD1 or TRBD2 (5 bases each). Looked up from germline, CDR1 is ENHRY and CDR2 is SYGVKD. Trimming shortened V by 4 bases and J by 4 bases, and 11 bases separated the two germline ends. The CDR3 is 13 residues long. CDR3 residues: CAISGDYRYEQYF. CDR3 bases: TGTGCCATCAGTGGCGACTACAGGTACGAGCAGTACTTC.

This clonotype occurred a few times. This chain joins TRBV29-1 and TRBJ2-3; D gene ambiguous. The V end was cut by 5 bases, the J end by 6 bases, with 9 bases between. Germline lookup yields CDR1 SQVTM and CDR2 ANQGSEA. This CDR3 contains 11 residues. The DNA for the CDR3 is TGCAGCGTTACGGGTGGGGATACGCAGTATTTT. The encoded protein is CSVTGGDTQYF.

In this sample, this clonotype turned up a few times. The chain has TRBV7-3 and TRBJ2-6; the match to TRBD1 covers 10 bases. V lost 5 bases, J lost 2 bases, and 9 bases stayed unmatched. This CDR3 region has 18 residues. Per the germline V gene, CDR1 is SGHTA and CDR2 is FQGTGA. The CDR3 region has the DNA TGTGCCAGCAGCCCGCGACAGGGGGCAGGAACTGGGGCCAACGTCCTGACTTTC. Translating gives CASSPRQGAGTGANVLTF.

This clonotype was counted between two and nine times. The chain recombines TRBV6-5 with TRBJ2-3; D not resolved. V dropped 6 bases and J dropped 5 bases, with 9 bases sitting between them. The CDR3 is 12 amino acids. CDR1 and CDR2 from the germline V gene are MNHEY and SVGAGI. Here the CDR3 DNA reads TGTGCCAGCAGACAAGACGGAGATACGCAGTATTTT. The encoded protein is CASRQDGDTQYF.

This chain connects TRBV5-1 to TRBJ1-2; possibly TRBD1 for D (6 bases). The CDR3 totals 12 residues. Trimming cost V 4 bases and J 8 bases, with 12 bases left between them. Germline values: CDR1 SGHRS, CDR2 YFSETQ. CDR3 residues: CASSVTGTGYTF. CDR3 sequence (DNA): TGCGCCAGCAGCGTGACAGGCACCGGCTACACCTTC.

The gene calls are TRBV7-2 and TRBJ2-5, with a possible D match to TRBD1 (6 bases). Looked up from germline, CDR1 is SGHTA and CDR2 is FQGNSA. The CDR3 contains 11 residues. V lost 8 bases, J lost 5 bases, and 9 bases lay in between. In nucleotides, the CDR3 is TGTGCCAGCCTGAGGGGGGAGACCCAGTACTTC. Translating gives CASLRGETQYF. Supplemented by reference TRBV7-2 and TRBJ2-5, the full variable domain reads GAGVSQSPSNKVTEKGKDVELRCDPISGHTALYWYRQSLGQGLEFLIYFQGNSAPDKSGLPSDRFSAERTGGSVSTLTIQRTQQEDSAVYLCASLRGETQYFGPGTRLLVL.

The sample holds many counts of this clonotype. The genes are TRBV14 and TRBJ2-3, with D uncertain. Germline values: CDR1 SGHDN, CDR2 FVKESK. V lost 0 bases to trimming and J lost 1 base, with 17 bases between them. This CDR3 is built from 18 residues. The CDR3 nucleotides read TGTGCCAGCAGCCAAGATTTCGGCCGGCCGAGGCGCACAGATACGCAGTATTTT. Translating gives CASSQDFGRPRRTDTQYF.

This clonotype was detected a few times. The CDR3 DNA reads TGTGCCAGCTCAAAAGACTCCACAGATACGCAGTATTTT. Encoded protein: CASSKDSTDTQYF. The J gene is TRBJ2-3, the V gene TRBV18; D not resolved. CDR3 length equals 13 residues. The V gene's germline CDR1 is KGHSH and CDR2 LQKENI. V dropped 5 bases and J dropped 2 bases, with 8 bases sitting between them. The full variable domain, its missing parts supplied by reference TRBV18 and TRBJ2-3, is NAGVMQNPRHLVRRRGQEARLRCSPMKGHSHVYWYRQLPEEGLKFMVYLQKENIIDESGMPKERFSAEFPKEGPSILRIQQVVRGDSAAYFCASSKDSTDTQYFGPGTRLTVL.

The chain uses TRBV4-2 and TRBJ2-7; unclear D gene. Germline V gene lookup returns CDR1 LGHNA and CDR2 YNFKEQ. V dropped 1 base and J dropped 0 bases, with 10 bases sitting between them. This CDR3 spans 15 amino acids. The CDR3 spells CASSQAQVSSYEQYF. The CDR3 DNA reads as TGTGCCAGCAGCCAAGCCCAGGTTAGCTCCTACGAGCAGTACTTC.

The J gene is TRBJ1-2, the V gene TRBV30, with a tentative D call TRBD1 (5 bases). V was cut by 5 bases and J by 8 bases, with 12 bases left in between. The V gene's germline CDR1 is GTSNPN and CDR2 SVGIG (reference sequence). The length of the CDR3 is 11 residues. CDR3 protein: CAWGRGDGYTF. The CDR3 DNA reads TGTGCCTGGGGCCGGGGGGACGGCTACACCTTC. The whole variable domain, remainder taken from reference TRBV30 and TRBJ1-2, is SQTIHQWPATLVQPVGSPLSLECTVEGTSNPNLYWYRQAAGRGLQLLFYSVGIGQISSEVPQNLSASRPQDRQFILSSKKLLLSDSGFYLCAWGRGDGYTFGSGTRLTVV.

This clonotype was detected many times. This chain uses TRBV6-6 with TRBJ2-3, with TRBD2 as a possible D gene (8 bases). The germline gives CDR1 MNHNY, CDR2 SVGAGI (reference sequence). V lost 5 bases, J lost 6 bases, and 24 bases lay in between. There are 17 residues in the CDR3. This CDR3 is CASSADRVSGGGDTQYF. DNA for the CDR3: TGTGCCAGCAGTGCCGACAGGGTCAGCGGGGGAGGGGATACGCAGTATTTT.